This T cell receptor (beta chain) was sequenced for a study of T cells in tuberculosis. Study-level findings and limits: The TCR-beta difference was not significant; alpha differences partly reflected length.

The repertoire was sequenced with immunoSEQ multiplex PCR; TCRdb's copy has only in-frame clones and lacks some. The table includes roughly 32,000 clones, 95% to 96% detected once. A remark on this clone: The antigen is not known.

Latent tuberculosis screening used tuberculin skin test and IGRA at entry. Each donor contributed about 100,000 T cells on average, unsorted. The trim removed 5 bases at V and 3 bases at J, leaving 6 bases unmatched. Germline loops: CDR1 SGHAT, CDR2 FQNNGV. The CDR3 runs 17 residues. This chain joins TRBV11-2 and TRBJ2-1; 14 nucleotides line up with TRBD2. The source is a donor aged 10-30 years with latent tuberculosis or without tuberculosis infection. Sequencing was done on a sample of PBMCs. This chain's CDR3 is CASSPGTSGGFYNEQFF. Here the CDR3 DNA reads TGTGCCAGCAGCCCCGGGACTAGCGGGGGCTTCTACAATGAGCAGTTCTTC.